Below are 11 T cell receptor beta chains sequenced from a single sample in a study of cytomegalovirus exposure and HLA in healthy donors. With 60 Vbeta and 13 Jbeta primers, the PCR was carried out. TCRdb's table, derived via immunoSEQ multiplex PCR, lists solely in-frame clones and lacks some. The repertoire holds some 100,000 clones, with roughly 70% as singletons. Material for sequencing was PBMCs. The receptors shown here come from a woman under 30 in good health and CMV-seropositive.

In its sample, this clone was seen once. The CDR3 protein is CSVEDPRGGYTF. The CDR3 bases are TGCAGCGTTGAAGATCCGAGAGGTGGCTACACCTTC. The V call is TRBV29-1, the J call TRBJ1-2; D is uncertain. The germline V and J ends were trimmed by 0 bases and 7 bases, with 9 bases remaining between them. CDR1 SQVTM and CDR2 ANQGSEA come from the germline V gene. The CDR3 sequence is 12 residues long.

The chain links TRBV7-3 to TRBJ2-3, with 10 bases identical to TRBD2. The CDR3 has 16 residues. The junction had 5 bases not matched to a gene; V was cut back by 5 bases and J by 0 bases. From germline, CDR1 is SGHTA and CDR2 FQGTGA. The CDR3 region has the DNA TGTGCCAGCAGCCAGACTAGCGGGTATAGCACAGATACGCAGTATTTT. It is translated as CASSQTSGYSTDTQYF.

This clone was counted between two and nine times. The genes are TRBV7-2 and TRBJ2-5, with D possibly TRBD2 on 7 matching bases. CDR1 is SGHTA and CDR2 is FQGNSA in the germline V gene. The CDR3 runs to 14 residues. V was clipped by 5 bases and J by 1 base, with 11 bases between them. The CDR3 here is CASSLGGLQETQYF. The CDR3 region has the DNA TGTGCCAGCAGCCTGGGGGGGCTCCAAGAGACCCAGTACTTC.

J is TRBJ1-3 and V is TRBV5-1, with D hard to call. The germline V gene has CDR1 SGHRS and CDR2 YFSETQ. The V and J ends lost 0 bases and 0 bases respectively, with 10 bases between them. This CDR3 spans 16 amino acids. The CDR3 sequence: CASSLAGGISGNTIYF. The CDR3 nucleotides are TGCGCCAGCAGCTTGGCCGGCGGAATCTCTGGAAACACCATATATTTT.

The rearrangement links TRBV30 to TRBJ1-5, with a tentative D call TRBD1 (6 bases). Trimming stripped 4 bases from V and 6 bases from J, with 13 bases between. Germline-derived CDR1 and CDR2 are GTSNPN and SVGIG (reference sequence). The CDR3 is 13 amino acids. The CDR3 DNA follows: TGTGCCTGGACCGAGGGGGTAGGTCAGCCCCAGCATTTT. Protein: CAWTEGVGQPQHF.

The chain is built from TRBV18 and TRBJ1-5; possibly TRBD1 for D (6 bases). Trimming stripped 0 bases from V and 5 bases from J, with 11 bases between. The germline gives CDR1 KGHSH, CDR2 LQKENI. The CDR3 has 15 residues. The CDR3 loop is CASSPPGGGHQPQHF. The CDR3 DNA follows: TGTGCCAGCTCACCACCCGGGGGGGGGCATCAGCCCCAGCATTTT.

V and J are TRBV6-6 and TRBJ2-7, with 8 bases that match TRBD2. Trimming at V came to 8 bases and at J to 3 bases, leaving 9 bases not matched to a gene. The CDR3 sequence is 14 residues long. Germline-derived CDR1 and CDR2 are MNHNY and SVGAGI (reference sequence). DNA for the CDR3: TGTGCCAGCCTATGGGCCGCGGGGGGCTACGAGCAGTACTTC. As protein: CASLWAAGGYEQYF.

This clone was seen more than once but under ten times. DNA of the CDR3: TGTGCCAGCAGTTTTGGGCAAGCTTATTACGAGCAGTACTTC. It codes for CASSFGQAYYEQYF. The V call is TRBV27, the J call TRBJ2-7, with no clear D. V was shortened by 3 bases and J by 4 bases, with 13 bases between the two germline ends. This CDR3 spans 14 amino acids. Germline V CDR1 and CDR2: MNHEY, SMNVEV (reference sequence).

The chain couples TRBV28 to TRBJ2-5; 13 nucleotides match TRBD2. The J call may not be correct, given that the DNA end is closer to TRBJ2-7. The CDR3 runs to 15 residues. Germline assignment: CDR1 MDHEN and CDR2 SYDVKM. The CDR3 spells CASSSGLAGVYEQYF. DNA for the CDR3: TGTGCCAGCAGTTCCGGACTAGCGGGAGTATACGAGCAGTACTTC.

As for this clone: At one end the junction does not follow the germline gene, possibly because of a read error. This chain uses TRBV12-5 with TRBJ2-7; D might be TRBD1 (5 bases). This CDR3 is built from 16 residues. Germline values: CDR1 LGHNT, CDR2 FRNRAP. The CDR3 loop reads CASGLVDWTQDYEQYF. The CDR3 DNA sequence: TGCGCTAGTGGTTTGGTTGACTGGACACAAGACTACGAGCAGTACTTC.

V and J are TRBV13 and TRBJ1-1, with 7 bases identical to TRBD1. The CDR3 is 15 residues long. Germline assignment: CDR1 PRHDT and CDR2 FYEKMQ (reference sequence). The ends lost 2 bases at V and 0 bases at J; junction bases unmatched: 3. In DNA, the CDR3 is TGTGCCAGCAGCTTACTTGGGACAGTGAACACTGAAGCTTTCTTT. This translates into CASSLLGTVNTEAFF.